The clone carrying this T cell receptor (beta chain) was seen a handful of times. Antigen: not known. The sample belongs to a study of CD8 T cells in ankylosing spondylitis. Whole-study findings and limits: Both synovial fluid and blood in reactive arthritis had previously been reported to carry some motif variants. Disease-linked clones were reportedly significantly enriched in matched ankylosing spondylitis synovial fluid. Clones linked with disease were CD8+ and fairly uncommon in the peripheral blood. Blood from ankylosing spondylitis patients appeared to carry a characteristic eight-variant TCR beta motif.

The V gene end was trimmed by 5 bases and the J gene end by 3 bases; junction bases not matched to a gene: 7. CDR1 is PRHDT, CDR2 FYEKMQ, per germline (reference sequence). CDR3 length: 14 residues. Making use of molecular barcodes, quantitative 5'-RACE generated TCR beta libraries. TCRdb itself ran the 5' RACE reads through MiXCR, one entry per CDR3 protein. The table records more than 250,000 distinct CDR3 sequences, under 8.5% of them present only once. This sequence joins TRBV13 and TRBJ2-7, with 7 bases aligning to TRBD1. The source material was blood, either unsorted or a sorted T cell fraction (not recorded which). The TCR was taken from a male donor with ankylosing spondylitis. CDR3 region: CASSVNRGDYEQYF. The CDR3 DNA sequence: TGTGCCAGCAGCGTAAACAGGGGAGACTACGAGCAGTACTTC.